This TCR beta chain was profiled in a study of regulatory T cells in long-lasting Graves disease. Time point defined: newly diagnosed GD, antithyroid drugs for less than 3 months. The TCR library was made from RNA extracted from PBMCs. Germline V gene sequence: CDR1 MNHEY, CDR2 SVGEGT. The CDR3 is 15 amino acids. V was shortened by 4 bases and J by 2 bases, with 11 bases between the two germline ends. Combining iRepertoire HTBI primers with Arm-PCR of CDR3 regions, the authors built TCR beta libraries. Each CDR3 protein gets one entry after TCRdb re-called the multiplex PCR reads with MiXCR. This table holds some 460,000 distinct CDR3 sequences, 15% to 20% found once. These records were also assigned to another study, of T cells in Graves' hyperthyroidism and ophthalmopathy.

The clonotype comes from a man in his forties with Graves disease. This sample comprised peripheral blood mononuclear cells (PBMCs), obtained at new diagnosis, from a patient treated with antithyroid drugs. J is TRBJ2-2 and V is TRBV6-2 or TRBV6-3; no definite D call. The CDR3 DNA sequence: TGTGCCAGCAGTTCTCTCTTTGCCAACACCGGGGAGCTGTTTTTT. Its protein is CASSSLFANTGELFF.